A single sample gave rise to the 19 T cell receptor beta chains below, sequenced in a study of glioma-infiltrating T cells after dendritic cell vaccination. Generated by immunoSEQ multiplex PCR, the TCRdb table keeps only in-frame clones and is missing some. The sample contains fewer than 100,000 clones, 86% of which appear only once. Sequences were derived from blood, sampled before dendritic cell vaccination. Receptors originate from a human donor with glioblastoma.

Remarks on this clone: The same CDR3 can be traced to other DNA sequences in this sample. The V call is TRBV4-1, the J call TRBJ1-2, with TRBD1 matching over 8 bases. The CDR3 has 15 residues. The ends lost 0 bases at V and 3 bases at J; junction bases unmatched: 3. The V gene's germline CDR1 is MGHRA and CDR2 YSYEKL. The CDR3 region is CASSQDSGGYYGYTF. DNA for the CDR3: TGCGCCAGCAGCCAAGATTCAGGGGGCTACTATGGCTACACCTTC.

The DNA of the CDR3 is TGTGCCAGCAGCTCCGGGACTAGCGGGAGGGAGACCCAGTACTTC. Amino acids: CASSSGTSGRETQYF. The chain links TRBV7-7 to TRBJ2-5, with 15 bases fitting TRBD2. The ends lost 4 bases at V and 5 bases at J; junction bases unmatched: 2. CDR1 and CDR2 (germline): SSHAT, FNYEAQ (reference sequence). This CDR3 has 15 amino acids.

V usage is TRBV27 and J usage is TRBJ1-1, with D possibly matching TRBD1 (5 bases). Germline CDR1 and CDR2: MNHEY and SMNVEV (reference sequence). CDR3 length equals 17 residues. V was clipped by 5 bases and J by 3 bases, with 22 bases between them. The CDR3 protein is CASSPSGGFYLDTEAFF. The CDR3 region has the DNA TGTGCCAGCAGTCCCTCGGGGGGGTTCTATCTGGACACTGAAGCTTTCTTT.

The chain has TRBV27 and TRBJ2-7; TRBD2 aligns across 9 bases. V dropped 0 bases and J dropped 2; count of bases not matched to a gene: 2. Germline loops: CDR1 MNHEY, CDR2 SMNVEV (reference sequence). This CDR3 is 15 amino acids long. In DNA, the CDR3 is TGTGCCAGCAGTTTATCGGCGGGAGGGCCCTACGAGCAGTACTTC. The encoded protein is CASSLSAGGPYEQYF.

The chain recombines TRBV7-2 with TRBJ2-7; a weak D match, TRBD2 (6 bases). V was pared by 8 bases and J by 3 bases, with 11 bases between. This CDR3 spans 12 amino acids. The germline V gene encodes CDR1 SGHTA and CDR2 FQGNSA. The CDR3 sequence is CASGGEYYEQYF. CDR3 bases: TGTGCCAGCGGCGGGGAATACTACGAGCAGTACTTC.

The rearrangement links TRBV29-1 to TRBJ2-5; 7 nucleotides match TRBD1. Germline V CDR1 and CDR2: SQVTM, ANQGSEA. The ends lost 6 bases at V and 0 bases at J; junction bases unmatched: 22. This CDR3 comprises 19 residues. In DNA form, the CDR3 reads TGCAGCGTCGAGGGAACAGGGGCCACCTCGTGGTCGTACCAAGAGACCCAGTACTTC. This encodes CSVEGTGATSWSYQETQYF.

The gene calls are TRBV6-1 and TRBJ2-7; TRBD1 agrees at 7 bases. Per the germline V gene, CDR1 is MNHNS and CDR2 is SASEGT. The trim removed 2 bases at V and 6 bases at J, leaving 13 bases unmatched. The CDR3 has 16 residues. The CDR3 region is CASSEYFGAGGSEQYF. The CDR3 DNA reads TGTGCCAGCAGTGAATATTTCGGGGCAGGGGGTAGCGAGCAGTACTTC.

J is TRBJ2-7 and V is TRBV14; TRBD2 matches at 8 bases. The germline V gene encodes CDR1 SGHDN and CDR2 FVKESK. The CDR3 contains 14 residues. J gave up 3 bases and V 4 bases, and 5 bases lay outside the gene matches. The CDR3 spells CASSLSGTSYEQYF. The CDR3 nucleotides are TGTGCCAGCAGCCTTTCCGGGACTAGCTACGAGCAGTACTTC.

The V gene is TRBV4-3, the J gene TRBJ1-2; 7 bases align to TRBD1. In germline, CDR1 is LGHNA, CDR2 YSLEER. This CDR3 has 15 residues. Losses at the gene ends were 4 bases for V and 5 bases for J; bases not matched to a gene: 10. CDR3 protein: CASSPGTVRGYGYTF. The CDR3 bases are TGCGCCAGCAGCCCTGGGACAGTAAGAGGGTATGGCTACACCTTC.

V is TRBV7-2 and J is TRBJ2-7; 7 bases fit TRBD2. V gave up 0 bases and J gave up 3 bases; unmatched junction bases: 14. Germline V gene data show CDR1 as SGHTA and CDR2 as FQGNSA. The CDR3 runs to 18 residues. For the CDR3, the DNA is TGTGCCAGCAGCTTAGCGGGAGGGAACCTCCTCGGAGGCTACGAGCAGTACTTC. This codes for CASSLAGGNLLGGYEQYF.

The chain has TRBV6-5 and TRBJ2-7; the match to TRBD1 covers 8 bases. The germline V gene has CDR1 MNHEY and CDR2 SVGAGI. CDR3 length equals 13 residues. Trimming removed 2 bases from V and 3 bases from J; junction bases left unmatched: 0. The CDR3 coding sequence is TGTGCCAGCAGTTACGACAGGGGCTACGAGCAGTACTTC. Protein: CASSYDRGYEQYF.

The chain joins TRBV5-1 to TRBJ2-7, with 11 bases identical to TRBD1. The trim removed 5 bases at V and 3 bases at J, leaving 7 bases unmatched. This CDR3 is 15 amino acids long. The V gene's germline CDR1 is SGHRS and CDR2 YFSETQ. The CDR3 loop is CASSPTGTGGYEQYF. For the CDR3, the DNA is TGCGCCAGCAGTCCCACCGGGACAGGGGGCTACGAGCAGTACTTC.

J is TRBJ2-5 and V is TRBV7-6, with 13 bases matching TRBD2. CDR1 SGHVS and CDR2 FNYEAQ come from the germline V gene. V shed 2 bases and J 4 bases; nucleotides not matched to a gene: 7. This CDR3 has 17 amino acids. The CDR3 DNA sequence: TGTGCCAGCAGCTTATCGGGGGGACTAGCGGGGCGAGAGACCCAGTACTTC. It specifies CASSLSGGLAGRETQYF.

The chain uses TRBV2 and TRBJ1-2, with 7 bases matching TRBD1. The germline V gene encodes CDR1 SNHLY and CDR2 FYNNEI. The CDR3 totals 12 residues. V lost 6 bases to trimming and J lost 8 bases; unmatched junction nucleotides: 6. For the CDR3, the DNA is TGTGCCAGCAGAGGGGGCGCGGAGGGCTACACCTTC. This sequence encodes CASRGGAEGYTF.

The rearrangement uses TRBV30 and TRBJ1-1; D is unresolved. The CDR3 contains 12 residues. Germline loops: CDR1 GTSNPN, CDR2 SVGIG (reference sequence). V was pared by 0 bases and J by 7 bases, with 9 bases between. The CDR3 DNA reads TGTGCCTGGAGTGTAAGAGCAAATGAAGCTTTCTTT. Protein: CAWSVRANEAFF.

J is TRBJ1-5 and V is TRBV6-1; 9 positions match TRBD1. The germline gives CDR1 MNHNS, CDR2 SASEGT. The junction had 4 bases not matched to a gene; V was cut back by 4 bases and J by 6 bases. The CDR3 covers 14 residues. Here the CDR3 reads CASSGGQGLQPQHF. CDR3 bases: TGTGCCAGCAGTGGGGGACAGGGCCTTCAGCCCCAGCATTTT.

V usage is TRBV5-1 and J usage is TRBJ2-3; 9 nucleotides match TRBD2. This CDR3 contains 16 residues. The germline V gene encodes CDR1 SGHRS and CDR2 YFSETQ. Unmatched junction bases numbered 9, after V lost 4 bases and J lost 3 bases. This CDR3 reads CASSPSGGGVTDTQYF. CDR3 coding DNA: TGCGCCAGCAGCCCGTCAGGCGGGGGGGTGACAGATACGCAGTATTTT.

The chain carries TRBV6-1 and TRBJ2-7; D unclear. Per germline, CDR1 MNHNS and CDR2 SASEGT. This CDR3 has 13 residues. Trimming pared 2 bases from V and 7 bases from J, leaving 12 bases between. This CDR3 reads CASSEWAVGEQYF. CDR3 bases: TGTGCCAGCAGTGAATGGGCAGTTGGGGAGCAGTACTTC.

The V and J genes are TRBV7-9 and TRBJ1-6, with D maybe TRBD1 (6 bases). The CDR3 covers 15 residues. The germline CDR1 and CDR2 sequences are SEHNR and FQNEAQ (reference sequence). V was shortened by 2 bases and J by 6 bases, with 11 bases between the two germline ends. The CDR3 sequence: CASSLTGSTNSPLHF. The CDR3 nucleotides are TGTGCCAGCAGCTTAACAGGGTCTACTAATTCACCCCTCCACTTT.